Listed here is a single TCR beta chain. As yet, its antigen is unknown. The data derive from a study of shared clonotypes between healthy human individuals. Germline V CDR1 and CDR2: LNHDA, SQIVND (reference sequence). The germline V and J ends were trimmed by 5 bases and 5 bases, with 15 bases remaining between them. The CDR3 length is 14 residues. Study-level findings and limits: Clonotypes which were not shared had lower generation probabilities than clonotypes that all four donors shared. Rarefaction indicated that sorted-subset sequencing remained incomplete although depth was large. Among four donors, approximately 5.4% of naive CD4 clonotypes were found in common.

Several immunoSEQ plates received, in even portions, the genomic DNA of each subset. Repertoires were generated with immunoSEQ multiplex PCR, while TCRdb's copy carries only in-frame clones and drops some. This table has a few million clones, 80% to 95% appearing once. The rearrangement uses TRBV19 and TRBJ1-1, with a tentative D call TRBD1 (6 bases). The sequence was collected from a man aged 18 to 30 in good health. Some clones in this sample may be carry-over from other donors' samples. Input material: naive CD4+ T cells from PBMCs. The subset denotes: CD45RA+ positively selected. As DNA, the CDR3 is TGTGCCAGTAGTTTGCACAGGGATTTGACTGAAGCTTTCTTT. This sequence encodes CASSLHRDLTEAFF.